Here is one TCR beta chain with its context. The CDR3 runs 14 residues. Trimming stripped 4 bases from V and 8 bases from J, with 17 bases between. CDR1 is MDHEN, CDR2 SYDVKM, per germline. These data are taken from a study of shared clonotypes between healthy human individuals. As for the study in general: There were three CD4 naive, three CD4 memory, two CD8 naive and one CD8 memory plates per donor.

The method was immunoSEQ multiplex PCR; TCRdb's version includes in-frame clones alone and lacks a portion of them. The sample lists millions of clones, roughly 93% occurring once. All the donors were Caucasian adults who lived in Nashville, Tennessee. The TCR was taken from a man aged 18 to 35 in good health. Some clones in this sample may be carry-over from other donors' samples. The rearrangement links TRBV28 to TRBJ1-2, with no clear D. The sample taken for sequencing was naive CD4+ T cells from PBMCs. Subset meaning: CD45RA+ positively selected. The DNA for the CDR3 is TGTGCCAGCAGTTCGCCCCTGGAAGTTGGGGGCTACACCTTC. This codes for CASSSPLEVGGYTF.